Many counts were recorded for the clone carrying this T cell receptor beta chain. The data were taken from a study of T-cell reconstitution after alpha-beta-depleted transplantation in children. There are 15 residues in the CDR3. V was pared by 2 bases and J by 0 bases, with 10 bases between. Library preparation (for TCRbeta) was performed with unique molecular identifiers. Each CDR3 protein is one row after TCRdb ran MiXCR on the PCR reads. The sample contains about 690,000 distinct CDR3 sequences, about 15% of which appear only once. This TCR was sampled from a human donor who donated a stem cell graft to a child with acute myeloid leukemia. V is TRBV12-3 or TRBV12-4 and J is TRBJ1-1; a possible D gene is TRBD1 (5 bases). The sequences come from PBMCs from the stem cell graft donor, collected from the stem cell graft. CDR3 sequence reads: CASSLRGEVNTEAFF. The CDR3 DNA sequence: TGTGCCAGCAGTTTACGGGGGGAGGTGAACACTGAAGCTTTCTTT.